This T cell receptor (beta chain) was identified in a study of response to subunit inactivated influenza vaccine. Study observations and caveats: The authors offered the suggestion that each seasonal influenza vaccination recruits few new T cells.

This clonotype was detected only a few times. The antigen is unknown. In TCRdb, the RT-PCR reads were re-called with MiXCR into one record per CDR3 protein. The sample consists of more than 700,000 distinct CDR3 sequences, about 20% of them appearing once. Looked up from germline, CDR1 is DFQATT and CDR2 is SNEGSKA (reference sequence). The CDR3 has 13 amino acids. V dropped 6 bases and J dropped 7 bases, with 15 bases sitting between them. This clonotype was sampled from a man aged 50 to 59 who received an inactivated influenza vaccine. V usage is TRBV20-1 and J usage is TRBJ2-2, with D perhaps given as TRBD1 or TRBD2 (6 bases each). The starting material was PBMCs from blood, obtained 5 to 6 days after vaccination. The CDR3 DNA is TGCAGTGCGTCTCGGGGGCAAGACGGGGAGCTGTTTTTT. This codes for CSASRGQDGELFF.